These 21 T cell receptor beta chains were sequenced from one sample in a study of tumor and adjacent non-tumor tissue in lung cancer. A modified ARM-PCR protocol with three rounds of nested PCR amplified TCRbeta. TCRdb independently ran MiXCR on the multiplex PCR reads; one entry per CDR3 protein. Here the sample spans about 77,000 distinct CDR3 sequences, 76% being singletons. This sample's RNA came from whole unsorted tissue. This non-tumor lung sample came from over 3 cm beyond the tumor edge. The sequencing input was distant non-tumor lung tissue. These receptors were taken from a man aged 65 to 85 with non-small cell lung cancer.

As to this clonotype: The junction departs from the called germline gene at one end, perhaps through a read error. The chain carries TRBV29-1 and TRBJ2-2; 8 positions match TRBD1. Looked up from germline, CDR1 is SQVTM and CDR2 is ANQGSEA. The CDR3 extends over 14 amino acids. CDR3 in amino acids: CSVDGQGDTGQLLF. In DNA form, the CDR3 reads TGCAGCGTCGACGGACAGGGCGACACCGGGCAGCTGTTGTTT.

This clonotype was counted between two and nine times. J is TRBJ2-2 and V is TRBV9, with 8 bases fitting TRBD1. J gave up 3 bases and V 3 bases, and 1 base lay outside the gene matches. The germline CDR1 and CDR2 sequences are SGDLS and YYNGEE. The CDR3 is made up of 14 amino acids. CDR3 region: CASSEQGDTGELFF. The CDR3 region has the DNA TGTGCCAGCAGCGAACAGGGGGACACCGGGGAGCTGTTTTTT.

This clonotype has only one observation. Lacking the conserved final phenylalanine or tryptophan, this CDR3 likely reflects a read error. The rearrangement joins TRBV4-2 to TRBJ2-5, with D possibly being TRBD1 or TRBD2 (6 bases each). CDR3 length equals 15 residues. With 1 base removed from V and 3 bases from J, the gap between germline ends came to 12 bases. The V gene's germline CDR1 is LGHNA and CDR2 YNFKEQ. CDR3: CASSQVGGLEETQYV. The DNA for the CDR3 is TGTGCCAGCAGCCAAGTCGGGGGCTTGGAAGAGACCCAGTACGTC.

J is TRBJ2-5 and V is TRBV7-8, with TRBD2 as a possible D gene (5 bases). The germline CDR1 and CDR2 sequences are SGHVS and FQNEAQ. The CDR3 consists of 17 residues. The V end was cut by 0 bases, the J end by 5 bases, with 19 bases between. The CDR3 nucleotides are TGTGCCAGCAGCTTAGCGTTGAGCGGAACTGTGGGGGAGACCCAGTACTTC. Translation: CASSLALSGTVGETQYF. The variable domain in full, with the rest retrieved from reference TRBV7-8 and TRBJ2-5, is GAGVSQSPRYKVAKRGQDVALRCDPISGHVSLFWYQQALGQGPEFLTYFQNEAQLDKSGLPSDRFFAERPEGSVSTLKIQRTQQEDSAVYLCASSLALSGTVGETQYFGPGTRLLVL.

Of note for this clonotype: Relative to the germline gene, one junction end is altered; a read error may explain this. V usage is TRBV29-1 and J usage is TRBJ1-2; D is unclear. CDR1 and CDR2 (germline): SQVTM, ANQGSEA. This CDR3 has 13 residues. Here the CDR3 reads CSALQAGAYDYTF. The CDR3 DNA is TGCAGCGCTCTCCAGGCGGGAGCCTATGACTACACTTTC.

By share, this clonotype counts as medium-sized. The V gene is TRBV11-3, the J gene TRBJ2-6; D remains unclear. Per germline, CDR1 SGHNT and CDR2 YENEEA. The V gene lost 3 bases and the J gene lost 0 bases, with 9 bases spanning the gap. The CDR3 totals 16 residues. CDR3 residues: CASSLRLSSGANVLTF. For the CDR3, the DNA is TGTGCCAGCAGCTTGCGACTGAGCTCTGGGGCCAACGTCCTGACTTTC.

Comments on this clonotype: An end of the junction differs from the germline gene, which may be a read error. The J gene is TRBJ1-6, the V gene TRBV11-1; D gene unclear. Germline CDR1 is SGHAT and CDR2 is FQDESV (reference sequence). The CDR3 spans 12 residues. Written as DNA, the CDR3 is TGTGCTAGCAGCTTGGTTCGTTCACCCCTCCACTTT. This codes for CASSLVRSPLHF.

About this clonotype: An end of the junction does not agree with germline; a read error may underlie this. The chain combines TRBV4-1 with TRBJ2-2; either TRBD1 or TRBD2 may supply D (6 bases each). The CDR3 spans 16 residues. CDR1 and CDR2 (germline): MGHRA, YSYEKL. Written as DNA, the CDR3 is TGCGTCAGCATCCAAGTCCGGGGGCAGTACACCGGGGAGCTGCTTTTT. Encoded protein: CVSIQVRGQYTGELLF.

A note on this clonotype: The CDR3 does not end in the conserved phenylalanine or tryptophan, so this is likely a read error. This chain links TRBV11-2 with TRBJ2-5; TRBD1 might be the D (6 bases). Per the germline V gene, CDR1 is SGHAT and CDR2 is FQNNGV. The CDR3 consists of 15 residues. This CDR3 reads CVSSPGTIGQETQYL. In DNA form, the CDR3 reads TGTGTCAGCAGCCCGGGGACAATTGGGCAAGAGACCCAGTACCTC.

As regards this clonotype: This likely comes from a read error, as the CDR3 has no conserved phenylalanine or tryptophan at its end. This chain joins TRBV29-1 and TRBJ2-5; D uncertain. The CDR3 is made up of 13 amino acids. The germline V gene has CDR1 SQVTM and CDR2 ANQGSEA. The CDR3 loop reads CSVAKRFQETQYL. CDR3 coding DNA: TGCAGCGTGGCCAAGAGGTTCCAAGAGACACAGTACCTC.

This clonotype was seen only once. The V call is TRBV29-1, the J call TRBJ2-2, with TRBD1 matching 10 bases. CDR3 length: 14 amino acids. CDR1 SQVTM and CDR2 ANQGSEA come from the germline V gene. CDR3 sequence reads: CNVGDRGYTGELFF. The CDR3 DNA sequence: TGCAATGTGGGGGACAGGGGATACACCGGGGAGCTGTTTTTT.

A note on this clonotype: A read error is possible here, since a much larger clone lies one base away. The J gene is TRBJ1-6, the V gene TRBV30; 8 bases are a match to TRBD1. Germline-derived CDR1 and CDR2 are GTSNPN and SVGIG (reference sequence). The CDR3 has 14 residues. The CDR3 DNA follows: TGTGCCTGGAGCCGGGGACAGGATAATTCACCCTTCCACTTT. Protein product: CAWSRGQDNSPFHF.

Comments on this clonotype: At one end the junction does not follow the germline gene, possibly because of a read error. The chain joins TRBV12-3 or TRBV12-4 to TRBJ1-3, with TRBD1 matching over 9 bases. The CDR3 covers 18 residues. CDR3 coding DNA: TGTGCTAGCAGTCGTCCCGGGACAGGGATCAGCTCTGGAAACACTATATATTTT. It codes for CASSRPGTGISSGNTIYF.

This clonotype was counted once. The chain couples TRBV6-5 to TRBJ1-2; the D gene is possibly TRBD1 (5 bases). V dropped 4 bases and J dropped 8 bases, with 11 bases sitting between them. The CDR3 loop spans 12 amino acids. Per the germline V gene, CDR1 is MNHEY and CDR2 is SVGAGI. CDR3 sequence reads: CASSSEQGGYTF. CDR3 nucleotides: TGTGCCAGCAGTTCCGAGCAGGGCGGCTACACCTTC.

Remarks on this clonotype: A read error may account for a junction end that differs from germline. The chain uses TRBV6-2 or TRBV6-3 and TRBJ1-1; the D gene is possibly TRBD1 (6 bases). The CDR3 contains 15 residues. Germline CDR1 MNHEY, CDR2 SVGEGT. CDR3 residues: CVSRTFVGQRRDAFF. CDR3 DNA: TGTGTCAGCCGAACTTTTGTGGGACAAAGAAGAGATGCTTTCTTT.

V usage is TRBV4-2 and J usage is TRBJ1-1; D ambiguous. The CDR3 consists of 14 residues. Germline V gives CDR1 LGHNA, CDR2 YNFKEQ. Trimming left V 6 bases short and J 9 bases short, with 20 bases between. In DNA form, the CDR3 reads TGTGCCAGCAGGCCCGACCAAACGACCGGAAAAGCTTTCTTT. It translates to CASRPDQTTGKAFF.

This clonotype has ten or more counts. CDR3 loop: CASSSRQGAGSGTEAFF. The CDR3 DNA reads TGTGCCAGCAGTTCCCGACAGGGGGCGGGTTCGGGCACTGAAGCTTTCTTT. V gene TRBV12-3 or TRBV12-4 combines with J gene TRBJ1-1, with 10 bases lining up with TRBD1. The CDR3 extends over 17 amino acids. The trim removed 4 bases at V and 4 bases at J, leaving 12 bases unmatched.

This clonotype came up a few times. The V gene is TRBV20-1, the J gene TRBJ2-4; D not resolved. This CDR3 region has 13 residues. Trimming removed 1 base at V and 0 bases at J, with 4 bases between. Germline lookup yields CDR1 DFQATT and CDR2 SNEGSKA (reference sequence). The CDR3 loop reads CSARVLAKNIQYF. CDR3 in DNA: TGCAGTGCTAGAGTTCTAGCCAAAAACATTCAGTACTTC.

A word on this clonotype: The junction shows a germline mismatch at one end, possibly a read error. The CDR3 DNA sequence: TGCGCCAGCAACCAAGAGGCGGGGGGGCCGTTCGAGCAGTACTTC. It yields the protein CASNQEAGGPFEQYF. J is TRBJ2-7 and V is TRBV4-3, with 9 bases fitting TRBD2. Per germline, CDR1 LGHNA and CDR2 YSLEER. This CDR3 is built from 15 residues.

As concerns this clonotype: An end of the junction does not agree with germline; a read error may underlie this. CDR3 nucleotide sequence: TGCGGCGTTGAAGATCGGGGGACAATGGGTTACATTCAGTACTTC. Translation gives CGVEDRGTMGYIQYF. The chain combines TRBV29-1 with TRBJ2-4; D could derive from TRBD1 or TRBD2 (6 bases each). Germline V CDR1 and CDR2: SQVTM, ANQGSEA. This CDR3 spans 15 amino acids. Looking up the rest from reference TRBV29-1 and TRBJ2-4 gives the full variable domain: SAVISQKPSRDICQRGTSLTIQCQVDSQVTMMFWYRQQPGQSLTLIATANQGSEATYESGFVIDKFPISRPNLTFSTLTVSNMSPEDSSIYLCGVEDRGTMGYIQYFGAGTRLSVL.

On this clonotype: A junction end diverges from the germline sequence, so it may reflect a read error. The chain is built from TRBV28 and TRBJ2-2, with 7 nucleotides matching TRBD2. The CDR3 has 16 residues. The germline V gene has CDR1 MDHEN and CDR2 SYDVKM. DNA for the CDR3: TGTGGCAGCAGTTTATCTCTAGCGGCGAACACCGGGGAGCTGTTTTTT. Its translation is CGSSLSLAANTGELFF.